The subject of this entry is one T cell receptor beta chain. The target of this receptor is not known. Nothing much larger sits one base from this clone, and base qualities are not available. This entry comes from a study of CD8 T cells in ankylosing spondylitis (dated by TCRdb to about 2017). Regarding the research as a whole: T cell receptor beta repertoires were profiled in healthy donors and ankylosing spondylitis patients so that disease-linked TCR variants could be found. In total, the full study cohort was made up of over a hundred healthy donors and 25 ankylosing spondylitis patients. Peripheral blood samples were taken, and synovial fluid was additionally collected from ankylosing spondylitis patients. Overall results and qualifications from the work: Blood from ankylosing spondylitis patients appeared to be characterized by a TCR beta motif composed of eight highly homologous amino acid variants. Some motif variants were previously reported in synovial fluid and blood of reactive arthritis patients, suggesting common disease-initiation mechanisms. The disease-linked clones were reported as significantly enriched in matched synovial fluid samples from ankylosing spondylitis patients. In peripheral blood, the disease-linked clones were found at relatively low frequencies and had a CD8+ phenotype.

Sequencer: Illumina HiSeq 2500. Quantitative 5'-RACE with molecular barcodes was the method used to prepare the TCR beta libraries. In the source study's methods: Disease-linked TCR variants were identified with a new computational method built on a probabilistic model of VDJ rearrangement. The raw public reads went through TCRdb reprocessing: fastp at Q25, MiXCR clone calling, in-frame beta chains kept. Every CDR3 protein is listed once, alongside the most common genes and DNA of its rows. The V and J calls were not made by the authors but by TCRdb's processing. The sample contains just under 550,000 distinct CDR3 sequences, approximately 11% of them found a single time. Jointly, the top ten make up 6.8% of the sample. The germline V gene (reference sequence) gives CDR1 as LNHDA and CDR2 as SQIVND. Germline trimming: 4 bases from V, 7 bases from J; junction bases outside gene matches: 11. CDR3 length: 17 amino acids, cysteine to phenylalanine. The retained sequence is limited to the CDR3, 51 bases, with the frame set at the first base.

Sequencing used blood, either unsorted or a sorted T cell fraction (not recorded which). The V and J segments used are TRBV19 and TRBJ1-6, and 9 junction bases match TRBD1. This receptor was obtained from a male donor with ankylosing spondylitis. The CDR3 corresponds to CASSTTAPGQGNSPLHF. DNA sequence: TGTGCCAGTAGTACGACCGCTCCGGGACAGGGAAATTCACCCCTCCACTTT.